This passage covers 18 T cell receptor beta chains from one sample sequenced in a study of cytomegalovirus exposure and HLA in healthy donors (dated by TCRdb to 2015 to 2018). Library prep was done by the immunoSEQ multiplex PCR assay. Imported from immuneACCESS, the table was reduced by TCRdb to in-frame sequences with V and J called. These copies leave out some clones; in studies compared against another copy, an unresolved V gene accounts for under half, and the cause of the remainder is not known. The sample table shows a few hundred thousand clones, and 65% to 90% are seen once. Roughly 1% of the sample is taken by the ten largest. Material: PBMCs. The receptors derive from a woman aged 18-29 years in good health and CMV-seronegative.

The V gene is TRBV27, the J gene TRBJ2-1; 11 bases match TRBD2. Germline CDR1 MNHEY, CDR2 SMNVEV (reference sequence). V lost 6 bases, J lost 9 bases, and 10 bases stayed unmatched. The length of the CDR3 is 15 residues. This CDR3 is CASRVAGGPAGEQFF. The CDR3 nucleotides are TGTGCCAGCAGGGTAGCGGGAGGGCCGGCGGGTGAGCAGTTCTTC.

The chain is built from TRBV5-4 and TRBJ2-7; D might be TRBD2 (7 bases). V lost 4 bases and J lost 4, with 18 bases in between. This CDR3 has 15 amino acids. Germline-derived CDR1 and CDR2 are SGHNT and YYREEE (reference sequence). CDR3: CASSGGGGPGYEQYF. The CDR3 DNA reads TGTGCCAGCAGCGGAGGGGGGGGACCCGGGTACGAGCAGTACTTC.

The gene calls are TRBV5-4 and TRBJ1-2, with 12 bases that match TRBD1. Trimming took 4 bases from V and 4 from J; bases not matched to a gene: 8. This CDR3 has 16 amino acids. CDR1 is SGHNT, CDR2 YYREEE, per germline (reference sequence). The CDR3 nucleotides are TGTGCCAGCAGCGTCACCGGGACAGGGGGCCGCTATGGCTACACCTTC. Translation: CASSVTGTGGRYGYTF.

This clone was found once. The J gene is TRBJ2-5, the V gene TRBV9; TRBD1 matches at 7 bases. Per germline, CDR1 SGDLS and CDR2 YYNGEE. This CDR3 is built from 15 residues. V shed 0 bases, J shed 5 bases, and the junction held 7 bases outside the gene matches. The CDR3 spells CASSVGAGDSETQYF. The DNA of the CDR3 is TGTGCCAGCAGCGTAGGGGCAGGGGACAGTGAGACCCAGTACTTC.

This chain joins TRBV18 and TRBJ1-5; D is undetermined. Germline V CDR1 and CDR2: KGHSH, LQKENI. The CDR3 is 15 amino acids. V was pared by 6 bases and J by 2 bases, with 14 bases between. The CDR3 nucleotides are TGTGCCAGCTCCCCGGTGCGAGAGGGCAATCAGCCCCAGCATTTT. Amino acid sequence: CASSPVREGNQPQHF. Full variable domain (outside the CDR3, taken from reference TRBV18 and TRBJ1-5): NAGVMQNPRHLVRRRGQEARLRCSPMKGHSHVYWYRQLPEEGLKFMVYLQKENIIDESGMPKERFSAEFPKEGPSILRIQQVVRGDSAAYFCASSPVREGNQPQHFGDGTRLSIL.

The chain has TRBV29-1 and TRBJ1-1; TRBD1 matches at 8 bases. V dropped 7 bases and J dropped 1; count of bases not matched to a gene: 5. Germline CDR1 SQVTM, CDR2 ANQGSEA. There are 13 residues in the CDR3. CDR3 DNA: TGCAGCGGACAGACAGGGGAGAACACTGAAGCTTTCTTT. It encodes CSGQTGENTEAFF.

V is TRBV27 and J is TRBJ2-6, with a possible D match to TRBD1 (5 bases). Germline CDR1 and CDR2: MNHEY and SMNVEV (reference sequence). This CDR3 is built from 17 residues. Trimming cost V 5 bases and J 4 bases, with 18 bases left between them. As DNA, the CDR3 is TGTGCCAGCAGTCCCCTGACAGACGTTAGGGGGGCCAACGTCCTGACTTTC. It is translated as CASSPLTDVRGANVLTF.

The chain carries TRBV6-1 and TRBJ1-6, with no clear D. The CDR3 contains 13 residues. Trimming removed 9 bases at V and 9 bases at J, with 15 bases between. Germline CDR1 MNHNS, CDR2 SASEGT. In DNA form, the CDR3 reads TGTGCCAGTGGAGAGGCTTCGAGTTCACCCCTCCACTTT. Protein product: CASGEASSSPLHF.

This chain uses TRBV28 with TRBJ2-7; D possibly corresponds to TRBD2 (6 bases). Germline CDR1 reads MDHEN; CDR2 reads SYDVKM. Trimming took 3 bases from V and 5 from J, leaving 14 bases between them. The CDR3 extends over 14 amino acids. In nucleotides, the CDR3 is TGTGCCAGCAGTTTGGTGAGACTAGTGGACGAGCAGTACTTC. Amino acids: CASSLVRLVDEQYF.

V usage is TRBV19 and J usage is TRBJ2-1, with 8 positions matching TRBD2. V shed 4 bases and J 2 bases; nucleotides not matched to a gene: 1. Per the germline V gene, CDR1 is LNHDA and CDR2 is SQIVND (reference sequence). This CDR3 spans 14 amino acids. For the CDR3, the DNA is TGTGCCAGTAGTACGGGGGGGCCCTACAATGAGCAGTTCTTC. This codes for CASSTGGPYNEQFF.

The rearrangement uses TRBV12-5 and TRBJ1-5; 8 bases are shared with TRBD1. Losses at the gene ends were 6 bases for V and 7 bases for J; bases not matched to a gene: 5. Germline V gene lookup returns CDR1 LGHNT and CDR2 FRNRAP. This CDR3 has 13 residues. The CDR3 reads CASGQGARQPQHF. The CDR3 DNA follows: TGTGCTAGTGGCCAGGGGGCTCGACAGCCCCAGCATTTT.

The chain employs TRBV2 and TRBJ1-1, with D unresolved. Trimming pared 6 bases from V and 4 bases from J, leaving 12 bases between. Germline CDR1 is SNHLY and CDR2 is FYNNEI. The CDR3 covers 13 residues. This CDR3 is CASSSGDGTEAFF. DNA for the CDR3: TGTGCCAGCAGCTCGGGTGACGGCACTGAAGCTTTCTTT.

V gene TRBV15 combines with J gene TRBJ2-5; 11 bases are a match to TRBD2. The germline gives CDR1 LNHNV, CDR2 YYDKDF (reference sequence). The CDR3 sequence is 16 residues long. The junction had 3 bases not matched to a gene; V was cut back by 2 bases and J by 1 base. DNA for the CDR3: TGTGCCACCAGCAGAACGGGACTAGCGGTCCAAGAGACCCAGTACTTC. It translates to CATSRTGLAVQETQYF.

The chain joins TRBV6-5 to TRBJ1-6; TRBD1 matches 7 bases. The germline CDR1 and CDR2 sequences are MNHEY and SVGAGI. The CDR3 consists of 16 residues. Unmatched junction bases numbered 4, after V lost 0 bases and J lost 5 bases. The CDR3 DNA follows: TGTGCCAGCAGTTACTCGAGGCAGGGGGATAATTCACCCCTCCACTTT. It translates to CASSYSRQGDNSPLHF.

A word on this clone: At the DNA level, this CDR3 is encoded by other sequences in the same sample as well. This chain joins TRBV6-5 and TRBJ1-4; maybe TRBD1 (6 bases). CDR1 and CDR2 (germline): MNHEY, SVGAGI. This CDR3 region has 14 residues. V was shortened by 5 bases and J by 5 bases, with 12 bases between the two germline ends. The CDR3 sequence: CASSTGQGNEKLFF. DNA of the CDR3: TGTGCCAGCAGTACGGGACAAGGAAATGAAAAACTGTTTTTT.

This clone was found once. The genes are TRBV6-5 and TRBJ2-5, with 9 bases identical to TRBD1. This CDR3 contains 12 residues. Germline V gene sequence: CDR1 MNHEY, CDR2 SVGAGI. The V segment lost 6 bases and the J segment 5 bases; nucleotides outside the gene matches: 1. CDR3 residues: CASRTGGETQYF. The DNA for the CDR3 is TGTGCCAGCAGAACAGGGGGCGAGACCCAGTACTTC.

This CDR3 is CASRDGLAGTDTQYF. The CDR3 DNA follows: TGTGCCAGCAGGGACGGACTAGCAGGGACAGATACGCAGTATTTT. This sequence joins TRBV2 and TRBJ2-3; TRBD2 matches 8 bases. This CDR3 region has 15 residues. From germline, CDR1 is SNHLY and CDR2 FYNNEI. The ends lost 6 bases at V and 3 bases at J; junction bases unmatched: 8.

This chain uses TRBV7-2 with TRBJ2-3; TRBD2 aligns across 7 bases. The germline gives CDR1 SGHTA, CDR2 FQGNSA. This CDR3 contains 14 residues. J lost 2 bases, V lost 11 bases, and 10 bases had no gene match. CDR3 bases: TGTGCCCGATGGGACTACCCCTTCACAGATACGCAGTATTTT. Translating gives CARWDYPFTDTQYF.